This entry is about one T cell receptor beta chain. This clonotype occurred many times. Its antigen has not been determined. No quality values exist for individual bases; no much larger clone is one base distant. The library was produced with multiplex PCR. TCRdb records Illumina HiSeq 4000 as the sequencer. iRepertoire HTBI primers and Arm-PCR amplification of CDR3 regions were used to construct TCR beta libraries. PCR products were gel purified before sequencing. Turning to the authors' computational methods: Across samples, around 58 TRBV and 13 to 15 TRBJ segments were identified and used for gene usage analysis of CDR3 amino acid clonotypes. COPE and FqMerger were used to merge filtered high-quality paired reads into contigs. BLAST was used to align contigs to IMGT TRBV, TRBD and TRBJ reference genes, and CDR3 was defined according to IMGT. Any clonotype with a frequency above 0.1% was classified as a highly expanded clone. Shannon entropy was used to measure repertoire diversity, and the Gini coefficient was used to measure V-J evenness. Clonotypes shared by more than one individual were considered public. TCRdb itself trimmed the public reads at Q25 with fastp, ran MiXCR and retained productive beta chains. One record per CDR3 amino acid sequence lists the most common genes and DNA. TCRdb's processing, not the authors' own work, is the source of the V and J calls. The sample table records 520,000 or so distinct CDR3 sequences; 9.5% to 15% of these occur just once. The ten largest clones represent more than 8% of the sample.

According to the germline V gene, CDR1 reads MDHEN and CDR2 reads SYDVKM. V is cut by 3 bases and J by 8 bases, and the space between the germline ends is 19 bases. CDR3 length: 15 amino acids, cysteine to phenylalanine. Of all the DNA, just the CDR3 is kept, 45 bases in frame from base 1. This specimen's time point label, per the study, means: newly diagnosed GD, antithyroid drugs for less than 3 months. For both TCR sequencing and RNA sequencing, RNA was extracted from PBMCs using TRIzol. Graves' disease was diagnosed according to American Thyroid Association guidelines. The patients came from an endocrinology department in Xi'an, China. From each patient, about 9 milliliters of peripheral blood was collected into an EDTA anticoagulant tube. PBMCs were isolated by Ficoll Paque Plus density gradient separation without further T cell sorting. RNA quality was checked with an Agilent 2100 Bioanalyzer and agarose gel, and concentration with a NanoDrop 2000.

The sample comes from a study of regulatory T cells in long-lasting Graves disease (dated by TCRdb to the early 2020s). With respect to the entire study: Antithyroid drugs had been taken for less than 3 months by newly diagnosed Graves' disease patients. The study was registered as a clinical trial and conducted in China. TCR sequencing covered some 13 persistent and roughly 20 newly diagnosed Graves' disease patients, 33 samples in total. This study used TCR sequencing and RNA sequencing of peripheral blood to compare persistent Graves' disease patients against newly diagnosed Graves' disease patients. Broader findings and caveats from the paper: Preferential use of TRBV28, TRBJ1-2 and TRBJ2-5 was observed in persistent disease, whereas TRBV20-1 and TRBJ2-1 were favored in newly diagnosed disease. Compared with newly diagnosed patients, persistent Graves' disease patients had lower TCR Shannon entropy and fewer highly expanded clones, which suggests clonal expansion. A larger number of public clonotypes was shared among persistent patients (approximately 2,600) than among newly diagnosed patients (about 990). The study examined only peripheral blood because the primary lesion, thyroid tissue, could not be accessed. Only the TCR beta chain was sequenced and analyzed. The authors noted that the small sample size was a limitation that may lower accuracy.

These records were also assigned to another study, of T cells in Graves' hyperthyroidism and ophthalmopathy. Taken from the second paper: Graves' hyperthyroidism was defined as stable when no progression to ophthalmopathy occurred over 18 months of follow-up. Hyperthyroidism patients were aged 18 to 65 years and newly diagnosed, with disease duration of less than 2 months. Exclusion was applied to patients with uncontrolled infections, other autoimmune diseases, pregnancy or lactation. Diagnoses were based on clinical symptoms, serum thyroxine and TRAb, thyroid ultrasound and orbital computed tomography. The TCR CDR3 was subjected to a first round of RT-PCR using the HTBI primer set and the Qiagen OneStep RT-PCR kit. Blood samples also contained most of the expanded thyroid clonotypes (frequency above 0.001), which suggests that blood repertoires may reflect thyroid immune responses. In cross-validation, a model built on a 13 V-J signature told ophthalmopathy apart from stable hyperthyroidism with roughly 87% sensitivity and roughly 82% specificity, and in testing the same model reached 80%/75%. In validation, progression to ophthalmopathy was predicted by the model with approximately 67% sensitivity and 72% to 85% specificity, a median of about 6.4 months before onset. A discovery cohort of about 100 patients, roughly 43 with Graves' ophthalmopathy and approximately 55 with stable Graves' hyperthyroidism, was used to find distinguishing TCR V-J signatures. Prospective prediction of ophthalmopathy was tested in an independent validation cohort of approximately 19 hyperthyroidism patients and 17 patients who later progressed to ophthalmopathy. The 100 discovery patients were randomly split 7:3 into training and test sets. In more than 5 Graves' hyperthyroidism patients, the study also compared T-cell repertoires from thyroid tissue with T-cell repertoires from blood. After blood sampling, hyperthyroidism patients were treated with methimazole at a starting dose of 30 mg daily, and ophthalmopathy patients were treated with high-dose intravenous methylprednisolone. A second multiplex PCR round built the libraries, followed by size selection and purification. Libraries were sequenced paired-end with 100 bp reads on an Illumina HiSeq2000. SOAPnuke was used to process the raw data, with reads discarded if the reads contained adapters or uncalled bases, had a mean Phred below 15, or lacked an exact constant-primer or identifier match. High-quality paired reads were merged using COPE v1.2.5, and each unique nucleotide sequence was defined as a clonotype. Clonotypes were aligned to IMGT TRBV, TRBD and TRBJ reference segments using MiTCR v1.1. The analysis included only V-J combinations with a frequency above 0.0001, which together covered roughly 99% of the repertoires. A TCS score was defined as the ratio between F50 (clonal expansion) and ExV (chaos), using BLOSUM62-based TCRdist between CDR3 peptides within each V-J. Welch's t-statistics and random forest reduced some 510 V-J features to 10 to 15, which were used in a naive Bayes classifier (R e1071). Sample size was not statistically predetermined, and blinding of investigators to group allocation was not performed. According to the paper, TCR Vbeta CDR3 sequencing was carried out on approximately 140 peripheral blood samples, which came from 40 to 45 ophthalmopathy, about 75 hyperthyroidism and roughly 17 progressor patients.

The TCR comes from a woman in her 30s with Graves disease. Donor details come from another sample of the same person, matched by shared clones. Rearrangement joined TRBV28 to TRBJ1-2; perhaps TRBD1 is the D gene, with 5 bases matching. The source was peripheral blood mononuclear cells (PBMCs), collected at new diagnosis, from a patient treated with antithyroid drugs. The nucleotide sequence is TGTGCCAGCAGTTTCACGGCGGACAACAGAGGAGGCTACACCTTC. Translation gives CASSFTADNRGGYTF.